This entry lists 17 T cell receptor beta chains sequenced from one sample in a study of blood T cell repertoires in COVID-19. Assay used: immunoSEQ multiplex PCR; TCRdb lists only in-frame clones, some missing. The sample has approximately 220,000 clones; around nine tenths are singletons. Source material: peripheral blood. These receptors came from a man in his 60s who had recovered from COVID-19.

The gene calls are TRBV7-2 and TRBJ1-5; tentative D call: TRBD1 (6 bases). This CDR3 comprises 13 residues. Per germline, CDR1 SGHTA and CDR2 FQGNSA. Trimming removed 5 bases at V and 3 bases at J, with 8 bases between. The CDR3 DNA reads TGTGCCAGCAGCGGACAGTCCAATCAGCCCCAGCATTTT. As protein: CASSGQSNQPQHF.

CDR3: CASSFISPGTGTEAFF. In DNA, the CDR3 is TGTGCCAGCAGTTTTATAAGTCCGGGAACGGGCACTGAAGCTTTCTTT. J is TRBJ1-1 and V is TRBV6-2 or TRBV6-3; D is uncertain. V lost 4 bases and J 4 bases, leaving 19 bases between the germline ends. This CDR3 is 16 amino acids long. Germline CDR1 and CDR2: MNHEY and SVGEGT.

This clone appeared a single time. This rearrangement joins TRBV11-2 to TRBJ2-3; maybe TRBD2 (5 bases). The V end lost 8 bases, the J end lost 1 base, and 13 bases lay between the germline ends. Germline lookup yields CDR1 SGHAT and CDR2 FQNNGV. CDR3 length: 14 amino acids. CDR3 amino acids: CASGPSSGTDTQYF. CDR3 coding DNA: TGTGCCAGCGGCCCGAGTAGCGGCACAGATACGCAGTATTTT.

CDR3 DNA sequence: TGTGCCACCAGTGATTTAGCGGATGGCTACACCTTC. Residues: CATSDLADGYTF. This chain links TRBV24-1 with TRBJ1-2; no definite D call. Germline CDR1 KGHDR, CDR2 SFDVKD. V dropped 1 base and J dropped 6 bases, with 5 bases sitting between them. CDR3 length: 12 residues.

The chain links TRBV5-1 to TRBJ1-1, with 7 bases fitting TRBD1. The length of the CDR3 is 17 residues. Germline lookup yields CDR1 SGHRS and CDR2 YFSETQ. With V trimmed by 3 bases and J by 2 bases, 13 bases remained unmatched. CDR3 sequence (DNA): TGCGCCAGCAGCTCCGGGACAGCCACCATCGAAAACACTGAAGCTTTCTTT. It yields the protein CASSSGTATIENTEAFF.

This rearrangement joins TRBV6-5 to TRBJ2-7; 12 nucleotides line up with TRBD2. This CDR3 comprises 15 residues. The germline CDR1 and CDR2 sequences are MNHEY and SVGAGI. The trim removed 6 bases at V and 4 bases at J, leaving 7 bases unmatched. The CDR3 region is CASRPRTSGVYEQYF. Written as DNA, the CDR3 is TGTGCCAGCAGACCCCGGACTAGCGGGGTTTACGAGCAGTACTTC.

A note on this clone: Other DNA sequences in the sample encode the same CDR3. The chain joins TRBV19 to TRBJ1-5, with D possibly matching TRBD1 (5 bases). The CDR3 has 13 amino acids. The ends were cut back, 2 bases at V and 7 bases at J, with 9 bases in the middle. From germline, CDR1 is LNHDA and CDR2 SQIVND (reference sequence). The CDR3 bases are TGTGCCAGTAGTATACAGGGTGGACAGCCCCAGCATTTT. It translates to CASSIQGGQPQHF.

The chain combines TRBV18 with TRBJ2-5; D gene ambiguous. Trimming cost V 3 bases and J 5 bases, with 7 bases left between them. The germline V gene has CDR1 KGHSH and CDR2 LQKENI. This CDR3 is 12 amino acids long. The CDR3 spells CASSPGLETQYF. In DNA, the CDR3 is TGTGCCAGCTCACCTGGCCTGGAGACCCAGTACTTC.

The rearrangement links TRBV28 to TRBJ1-3, with D unclear. V lost 6 bases and J 7 bases, leaving 10 bases between the germline ends. This CDR3 is built from 12 residues. The germline gives CDR1 MDHEN, CDR2 SYDVKM. The CDR3 here is CASRSPVNTIYF. The CDR3 region has the DNA TGTGCCAGCAGGTCCCCGGTGAACACCATATATTTT.

This sequence joins TRBV5-1 and TRBJ2-1; TRBD2 is a possible D gene (7 bases). CDR1 is SGHRS and CDR2 is YFSETQ in the germline V gene. V lost 4 bases and J lost 8, with 25 bases in between. The CDR3 is made up of 17 amino acids. CDR3: CASSPFAGAGAKDEQFF. Here the CDR3 DNA reads TGCGCCAGCAGCCCATTTGCCGGGGCGGGGGCCAAGGATGAGCAGTTCTTC.

The V gene is TRBV6-5, the J gene TRBJ2-7; a possible D gene is TRBD2 (7 bases). Trimming removed 5 bases at V and 6 bases at J, with 20 bases between. The length of the CDR3 is 15 residues. In germline, CDR1 is MNHEY, CDR2 SVGAGI. CDR3 loop: CASSRGGVQVPEQYF. The CDR3 coding sequence is TGTGCCAGCAGTAGGGGGGGCGTCCAGGTGCCCGAGCAGTACTTC.

V usage is TRBV6-2 or TRBV6-3 and J usage is TRBJ2-3, with 9 bases fitting TRBD2. The length of the CDR3 is 15 residues. V dropped 5 bases and J dropped 0; count of bases not matched to a gene: 3. The germline gives CDR1 MNHEY, CDR2 SVGEGT. The CDR3 sequence is CASSRGLASTDTQYF. The CDR3 DNA reads as TGTGCCAGCAGTCGGGGACTAGCAAGCACAGATACGCAGTATTTT.

The rearrangement uses TRBV9 and TRBJ2-3, with 8 bases fitting TRBD2. In germline, CDR1 is SGDLS, CDR2 YYNGEE. This CDR3 has 14 amino acids. Trimming cost V 3 bases and J 4 bases; bases outside gene matches: 4. CDR3 sequence: CASSAGGGPDTQYF. The CDR3 region has the DNA TGTGCCAGCAGCGCAGGCGGGGGGCCAGATACGCAGTATTTT.

J is TRBJ1-3 and V is TRBV27; D is undetermined. Per germline, CDR1 MNHEY and CDR2 SMNVEV (reference sequence). The CDR3 runs to 13 residues. The ends were cut back, 4 bases at V and 0 bases at J, with 4 bases in the middle. For the CDR3, the DNA is TGTGCCAGCAGTTCATTCTCTGGAAACACCATATATTTT. Its translation: CASSSFSGNTIYF.

J is TRBJ2-3 and V is TRBV21-1; no check of the table's D call, TRBD2, against the DNA was made. TRBV21-1 is shown as a pseudogene. This CDR3 region has 15 residues. CDR3 amino acids: CASSKVNYSTDTQYF. The CDR3 DNA follows: TGTGCCAGCAGCAAAGTGAACTATAGCACAGATACGCAGTATTTT.

The chain is built from TRBV7-2 and TRBJ2-1; 9 nucleotides agree with TRBD2. The CDR3 covers 15 residues. From germline, CDR1 is SGHTA and CDR2 FQGNSA. The trim removed 5 bases at V and 0 bases at J, leaving 2 bases unmatched. The CDR3 here is CASSRGGGSYNEQFF. The CDR3 nucleotides are TGTGCCAGCAGCCGCGGGGGGGGCTCCTACAATGAGCAGTTCTTC.

The rearrangement uses TRBV24-1 and TRBJ2-5, with 10 bases identical to TRBD2. V shed 1 base, J shed 3 bases, and the junction held 1 base outside the gene matches. The CDR3 loop spans 15 amino acids. The germline gives CDR1 KGHDR, CDR2 SFDVKD. CDR3 loop: CATSDFLAGEETQYF. The CDR3 DNA reads TGTGCCACCAGTGATTTTCTAGCGGGAGAAGAGACCCAGTACTTC.